This TCR beta chain was recovered during a study of T cell responses to AZD1222 COVID-19 vaccine. CDR1 and CDR2 from the germline V gene are MNHEY and SMNVEV (reference sequence). After removal of 5 bases from V and 3 bases from J, the junction contained 9 bases not matched to a gene. The CDR3 has 16 residues. Findings of the study overall: Females outnumbered males among donors, who were mostly white British; clonal diversity was possibly underestimated.

To note about this clone: The target antigen is unknown.

The table came from immunoSEQ multiplex PCR; TCRdb's copy has only in-frame clones and leaves some out. Here the sample spans roughly 67,000 clones, approximately 90% being singletons. Sequenced material: peripheral blood, taken on day 0 of AZD1222 vaccination. This receptor was obtained from an adult in good health. The rearrangement links TRBV27 to TRBJ2-2; 7 positions agree with TRBD1. CDR3 sequence: CASSAPGGPDTGELFF. The CDR3 DNA is TGTGCCAGCAGTGCCCCAGGGGGTCCGGACACCGGGGAGCTGTTTTTT.